Listed below are T cell receptor beta chains from one sample, sequenced in a study of T cells in tuberculosis. Produced via immunoSEQ multiplex PCR; TCRdb's table is partial and in-frame only. The sample includes approximately 60,000 clones, 65% to 90% of them seen just once. Sequencing used CD1b-GMM tetramer-negative cells sorted from PBMCs. Source of these receptors: an adult woman with latent tuberculosis. The CDR3 runs from the conserved cysteine through the conserved F or W. D genes are given only for firm matches. The listing skips clone size in some rows; elsewhere it reads once, few, many or a size class.

j_call	v_call	d_call	clone_size	cdr3_aa	cdr3_nt
TRBJ2-1	TRBV18	TRBD2	NA	CASSLSSGGYNEQFF	TGTGCCAGCTCACTTTCTAGCGGAGGGTACAATGAGCAGTTCTTC
TRBJ2-7	TRBV4-1	TRBD1	NA	CASSHELTGGNNEQYF	TGCGCCAGCAGCCATGAACTCACAGGGGGCAACAACGAGCAGTACTTC
TRBJ1-5	TRBV30	NA	NA	CAWRSGSWGPQHF	TGTGCCTGGAGATCGGGGAGCTGGGGGCCCCAGCATTTT
TRBJ2-3	TRBV6-5	TRBD1	NA	CASSRGRGDTQYF	TGTGCCAGCAGCAGGGGGCGGGGAGATACGCAGTATTTT
TRBJ1-1	TRBV7-8	NA	once	CASSLKRQLNTEAFF	TGTGCCAGCTCCCTTAAGCGACAGCTGAACACTGAAGCTTTCTTT
TRBJ1-2	TRBV2	NA	NA	CASSDRGGYTF	TGTGCCAGCAGTGACAGGGGAGGCTACACCTTC
TRBJ1-1	TRBV5-1	NA	NA	CASSLAGGNTEAFF	TGCGCCAGCAGCTTGGCGGGGGGGAACACTGAAGCTTTCTTT
TRBJ2-3	TRBV9	TRBD1	few	CASSVAGTGWDDTQYF	TGTGCCAGCAGCGTAGCTGGGACAGGGTGGGATGATACGCAGTATTTT
TRBJ1-1	TRBV20-1	NA	NA	CSARAGTEAFF	TGCAGTGCTAGGGCAGGAACTGAAGCTTTCTTT
TRBJ2-2	TRBV5-1	NA	NA	CASSLASTGELFF	TGCGCCAGCAGCTTGGCCTCCACCGGGGAGCTGTTTTTT
TRBJ2-2	TRBV11-3	TRBD1	NA	CASSDRATGELFF	TGTGCCAGCAGCGACAGGGCCACCGGGGAGCTGTTTTTT
TRBJ2-2	TRBV7-2	NA	NA	CASSLVGVASNTGELFF	TGTGCCAGCAGCTTAGTTGGAGTAGCCTCGAACACCGGGGAGCTGTTTTTT
TRBJ1-6	TRBV13	TRBD1	NA	CASSPWTGPNSPLHF	TGTGCCAGCAGCCCATGGACAGGGCCTAATTCACCCCTCCACTTT
TRBJ1-1	TRBV28	NA	NA	CASTLGGRGSTEAFF	TGTGCCAGCACCCTAGGAGGGCGCGGGAGCACTGAAGCTTTCTTT
TRBJ1-4	TRBV5-6	TRBD1	NA	CASSLGQGAQGKLFF	TGTGCCAGCAGCTTGGGACAGGGGGCGCAGGGAAAACTGTTTTTT
TRBJ1-5	TRBV2	NA	NA	CASSGGQRNQPQHF	TGTGCCAGCAGTGGCGGGCAGCGCAATCAGCCCCAGCATTTT
TRBJ1-3	TRBV4-1	NA	few	CASSQVLTGNTIYF	TGCGCCAGCAGCCAAGTTCTAACTGGAAACACCATATATTTT
TRBJ1-5	TRBV5-6	NA	NA	CASSYTGNYQPQHF	TGTGCCAGCAGCTACACAGGGAACTATCAGCCCCAGCATTTT
TRBJ2-1	TRBV11-2	NA	NA	CASSPRLGSYNEQFF	TGTGCCAGCAGCCCCCGACTGGGCTCCTACAATGAGCAGTTCTTC
TRBJ2-5	TRBV5-4	NA	NA	CASSLSFGSPGQETQYF	TGTGCCAGCAGCCTCAGTTTCGGGAGCCCGGGTCAAGAGACCCAGTACTTC
TRBJ2-7	TRBV28	TRBD2	NA	CASSSPEGSGVYEQYF	TGTGCCAGCAGTTCCCCTGAGGGTAGCGGGGTCTACGAGCAGTACTTC
TRBJ1-1	TRBV9	NA	NA	CASSVLGAGEAFF	TGTGCCAGCAGCGTATTGGGGGCAGGGGAAGCTTTCTTT
TRBJ1-2	TRBV5-1	TRBD1	NA	CASRDQGGANYGYTF	TGCGCCAGCAGGGACCAGGGGGGAGCTAACTATGGCTACACCTTC
TRBJ2-5	TRBV11-2	TRBD1	NA	CATISGTGVSETQYF	TGTGCCACAATTTCCGGGACAGGGGTTTCGGAGACCCAGTACTTC
TRBJ1-5	TRBV6-1	NA	NA	CASSEQYSLNQPQHF	TGTGCCAGCAGTGAACAATACAGCCTCAATCAGCCCCAGCATTTT
TRBJ2-6	TRBV6-6	TRBD1	NA	CASRPTTGDGNVLTF	TGTGCCAGCAGACCCACGACAGGGGATGGCAACGTCCTGACTTTC
TRBJ2-3	TRBV19	NA	NA	CASNTQTSNTDTQYF	TGTGCCAGTAACACCCAGACTAGTAACACAGATACGCAGTATTTT
TRBJ2-1	TRBV11-3	NA	NA	CASSLGSGAGRDEQFF	TGTGCCAGCAGCTTAGGTTCCGGGGCCGGGAGAGATGAGCAGTTCTTC
TRBJ2-1	TRBV11-3	TRBD1	few	CASSLSEDRVYEQFF	TGTGCCAGCAGCTTATCGGAGGACAGGGTCTATGAGCAGTTCTTC
TRBJ2-1	TRBV6-5	NA	NA	CASSLNSGPDEQFF	TGTGCCAGCAGTTTAAACAGCGGGCCGGATGAGCAGTTCTTC
TRBJ2-5	TRBV9	TRBD2	few	CASSVVGLAGIQETQYF	TGTGCCAGCAGCGTAGTGGGACTAGCGGGGATCCAAGAGACCCAGTACTTC
TRBJ1-4	TRBV12-5	TRBD1	NA	CASGSTGTGEEKLFF	TGTGCTAGTGGTTCCACCGGGACAGGGGAGGAAAAACTGTTTTTT
TRBJ2-1	TRBV7-3	NA	NA	CASSFSGNEQFF	TGTGCCAGCAGCTTTAGCGGCAATGAGCAGTTCTTC
TRBJ2-1	TRBV2	NA	NA	CASSAVKYREHNEQFF	TGTGCCAGCAGTGCAGTGAAGTACAGGGAGCACAATGAGCAGTTCTTC
TRBJ1-1	TRBV5-1	NA	few	CASSLQLTNTEAFF	TGCGCCAGCAGTTTACAGCTAACGAACACTGAAGCTTTCTTT
TRBJ2-7	TRBV19	TRBD2	few	CASSRGTTPRGQQYF	TGTGCCAGTAGTCGAGGGACTACCCCCCGCGGCCAGCAGTACTTC
TRBJ1-4	TRBV7-9	TRBD1	NA	CASSLRGQSNEKLFF	TGTGCCAGCAGCTTAAGGGGACAGTCGAATGAAAAACTGTTTTTT
TRBJ1-1	TRBV29-1	TRBD1	NA	CSVGTGGNTEAFF	TGCAGCGTGGGTACAGGGGGGAACACTGAAGCTTTCTTT
TRBJ2-5	TRBV6-5	NA	NA	CASSSGEGPQTQYF	TGTGCCAGCAGCTCGGGCGAGGGCCCTCAGACCCAGTACTTC
TRBJ2-5	TRBV7-9	TRBD2	NA	CASSLRSGGETQYF	TGTGCCAGCAGCTTACGATCCGGGGGGGAGACCCAGTACTTC
TRBJ2-1	TRBV2	NA	once	CASRHDFPSSYNEQFF	TGTGCCAGCAGACACGACTTTCCGAGCTCCTACAATGAGCAGTTCTTC
TRBJ1-1	TRBV28	NA	NA	CASRVGSTEAFF	TGTGCCAGCAGGGTAGGGAGCACTGAAGCTTTCTTT
TRBJ2-5	TRBV7-2	NA	few	CASSLGLTRETQYF	TGTGCCAGCAGCTTGGGACTTACTCGGGAGACCCAGTACTTC
TRBJ2-7	TRBV6-5	TRBD1	NA	CASSPPGTAYEQYF	TGTGCCAGCAGTCCACCCGGGACAGCCTACGAGCAGTACTTC
TRBJ2-7	TRBV18	NA	NA	CASSPGSSEDEQYF	TGTGCCAGCTCACCGGGGAGTTCGGAGGACGAGCAGTACTTC